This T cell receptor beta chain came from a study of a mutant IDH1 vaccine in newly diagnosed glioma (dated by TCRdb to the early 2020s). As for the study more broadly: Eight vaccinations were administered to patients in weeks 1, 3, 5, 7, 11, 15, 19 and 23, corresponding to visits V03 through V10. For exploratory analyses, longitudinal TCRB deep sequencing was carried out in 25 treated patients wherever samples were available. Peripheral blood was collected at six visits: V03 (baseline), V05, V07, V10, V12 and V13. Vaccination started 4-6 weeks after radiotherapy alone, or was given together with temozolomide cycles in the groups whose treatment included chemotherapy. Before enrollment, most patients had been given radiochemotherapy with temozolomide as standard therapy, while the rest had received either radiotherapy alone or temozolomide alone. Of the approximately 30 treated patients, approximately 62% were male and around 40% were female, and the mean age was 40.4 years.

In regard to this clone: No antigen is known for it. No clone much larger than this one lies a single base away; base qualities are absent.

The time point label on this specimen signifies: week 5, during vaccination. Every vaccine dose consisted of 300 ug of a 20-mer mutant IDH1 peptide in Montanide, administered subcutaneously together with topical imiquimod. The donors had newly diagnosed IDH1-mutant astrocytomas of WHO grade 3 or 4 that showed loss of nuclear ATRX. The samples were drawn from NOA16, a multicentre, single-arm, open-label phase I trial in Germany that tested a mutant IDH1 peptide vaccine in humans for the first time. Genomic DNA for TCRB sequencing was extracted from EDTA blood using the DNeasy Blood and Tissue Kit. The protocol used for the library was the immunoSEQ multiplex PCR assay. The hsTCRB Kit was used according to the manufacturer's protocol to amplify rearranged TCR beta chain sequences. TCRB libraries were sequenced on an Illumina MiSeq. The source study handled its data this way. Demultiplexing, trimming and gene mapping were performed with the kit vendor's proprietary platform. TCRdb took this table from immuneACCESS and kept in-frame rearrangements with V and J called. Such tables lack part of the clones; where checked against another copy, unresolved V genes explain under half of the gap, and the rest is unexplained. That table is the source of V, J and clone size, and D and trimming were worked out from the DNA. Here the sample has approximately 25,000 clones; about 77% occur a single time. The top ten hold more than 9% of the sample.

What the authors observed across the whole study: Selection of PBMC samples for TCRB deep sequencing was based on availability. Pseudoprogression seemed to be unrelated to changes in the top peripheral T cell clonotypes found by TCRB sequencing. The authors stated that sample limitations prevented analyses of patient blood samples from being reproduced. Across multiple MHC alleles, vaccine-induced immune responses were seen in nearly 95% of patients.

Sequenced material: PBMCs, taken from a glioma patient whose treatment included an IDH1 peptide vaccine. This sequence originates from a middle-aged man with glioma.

The DNA sequence reads TGCAGTGCTAGTCCCTTTGATGAGCAGTTCTTC. Translation gives CSASPFDEQFF. The rearrangement combines TRBV20-1 with TRBJ2-1, with the D gene call left open. Trimming takes 3 bases from V and 8 bases from J, and the germline ends sit 8 bases apart. The CDR3 contains 11 residues, cysteine and phenylalanine counted. Here the CDR3 DNA is all that survives: 33 bases in frame from base 1. CDR1 and CDR2 (DFQATT, SNEGSKA) derive from the germline V gene (reference sequence).